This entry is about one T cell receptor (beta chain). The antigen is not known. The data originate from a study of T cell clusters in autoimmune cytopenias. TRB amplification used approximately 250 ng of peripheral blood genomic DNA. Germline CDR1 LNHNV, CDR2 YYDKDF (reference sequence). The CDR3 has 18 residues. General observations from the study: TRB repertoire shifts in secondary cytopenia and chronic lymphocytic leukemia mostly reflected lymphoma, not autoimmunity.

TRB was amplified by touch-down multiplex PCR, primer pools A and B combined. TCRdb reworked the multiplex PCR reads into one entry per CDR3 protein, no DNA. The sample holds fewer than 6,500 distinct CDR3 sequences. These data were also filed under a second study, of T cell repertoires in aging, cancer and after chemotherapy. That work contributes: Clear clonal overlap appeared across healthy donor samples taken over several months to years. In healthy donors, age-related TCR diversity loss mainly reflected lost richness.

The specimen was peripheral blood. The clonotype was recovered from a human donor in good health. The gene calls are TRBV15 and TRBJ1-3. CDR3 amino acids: CATSRAGLPGSSGNTIYF.